This is a list of T cell receptor beta chains from one sample in a study of shared clonotypes between healthy human individuals. The protocol was immunoSEQ multiplex PCR, while the TCRdb copy is restricted to in-frame clones and leaves out a portion. The sample consists of a few hundred thousand clones, around 97% of them appearing once. Sequenced material: naive CD4+ T cells sorted from blood. The receptors derive from a woman under 40 in good health. The conserved cysteine and the conserved F or W are not part of the CDR3 here. A D gene is named only where the DNA matches it firmly.

V gene	D gene	J gene	CDR3 protein
TRBV7-9	TRBD1	TRBJ1-4	ASRRGHNEKLF
TRBV2	TRBD2	TRBJ2-7	ASSPGLAGGYEQY
TRBV7-6	-	TRBJ1-6	ASSQRGALNSPLH
TRBV28	TRBD1	TRBJ1-5	ASRTGGRQPQH
TRBV7-8	-	TRBJ1-4	ASSTKGFSGKLF
TRBV28	TRBD1	TRBJ2-3	ASSSSGQGTDTQY
TRBV9	-	TRBJ2-5	ASSVFTDQETQY
TRBV5-1	-	TRBJ2-1	ASSRRLGNEQF
TRBV5-1	-	TRBJ1-3	ASSWGTGSGNTIY
TRBV5-1	-	TRBJ2-1	ASSLTPLNEQF
TRBV21-1	-	TRBJ1-5	ALARYSGLDGNQPQH
TRBV28	-	TRBJ2-7	ASRPKGDPYEQY
TRBV11-3	-	-	ASSLGGLSSYEQY
TRBV18	-	TRBJ2-7	ASSPTRVYEQY
TRBV23-1	-	TRBJ2-7	ASSQPAAAFIEQY
TRBV7-2	-	TRBJ2-1	ASSVTPVGYNEQF
TRBV7-9	-	TRBJ2-3	ASRTSRGQAESTDTQY
TRBV28	-	TRBJ2-7	ASSLASEGNYEQY
TRBV7-9	TRBD1	TRBJ2-3	ASSVPRTGVTDTQY
TRBV27	-	TRBJ2-5	ASSFSRGKTQY
TRBV19	-	TRBJ1-1	ASSLTENTEAF
TRBV5-1	TRBD2	TRBJ2-5	ASSFQGLAGQETQY
TRBV5-1	-	TRBJ1-1	ASHKTEMRTEAF
TRBV6-6	-	TRBJ1-2	ASSYSSTGYGYT
TRBV4-1	TRBD2	TRBJ2-1	ASSHPQAGTKNF
TRBV11-2	-	TRBJ1-1	ASTQSMNTEAF
TRBV28	-	TRBJ2-1	ASLEKLNEQF
TRBV7-6	-	TRBJ1-1	ASSPSIEAF
TRBV7-9	-	TRBJ1-4	ASSLGETGKHEKLF
TRBV2	TRBD1	TRBJ1-5	ASSRQGGGNQPQH
TRBV2	-	TRBJ1-3	ASQRGSGNTIY
TRBV11-3	TRBD2	TRBJ2-2	ASSLGRGRRTGELF
TRBV18	-	TRBJ2-2	ASSPFGQGDSGELF
TRBV28	-	TRBJ2-1	ASSGVEQF
TRBV7-2	-	TRBJ2-7	ASSLAGLVRVFDNEQY
TRBV28	-	TRBJ1-4	ASSSRRTNEKLF
TRBV27	-	TRBJ1-1	ASSLGLNTEAF
TRBV10-2	-	TRBJ2-7	ASSGDRYEQY